The clone carrying this TCR beta chain was picked up a small number of times. Its target is unknown. Trimming cost V 0 bases and J 1 base; bases outside gene matches: 15. This CDR3 region has 20 residues. CDR1 is PRHDT, CDR2 FYEKMQ, per germline (reference sequence). In the PCR, 60 Vbeta and 13 Jbeta primers were used. How the authors handled the data: Among the unique TCR beta chains that a later analysis counted, around 72 million in all, roughly 11 million were shared. The table came from immunoSEQ multiplex PCR; TCRdb's copy has only in-frame clones and leaves some out. V and J calls and clone size are given by that table; D and trimming were obtained from the DNA. The table lists around 200,000 clones, roughly four fifths of them singletons. This sample was taken from a study of cytomegalovirus exposure and HLA in healthy donors. Overall study results and limits: Likely technical artifact: a cluster of highly shared sequence variants. Presence/absence analyses assumed roughly uniform sequencing depth across donors, which may not hold.

This clonotype was obtained from a man between 25 and 39 years old in good health and CMV-seronegative. The specimen was PBMCs. The chain joins TRBV13 to TRBJ1-2, with TRBD1 matching over 9 bases. The CDR3 sequence: CASSLGTPGQGLTDNYGYTF. CDR3 nucleotide sequence: TGTGCCAGCAGCTTAGGAACTCCGGGACAGGGCCTAACGGATAACTATGGCTACACCTTC.